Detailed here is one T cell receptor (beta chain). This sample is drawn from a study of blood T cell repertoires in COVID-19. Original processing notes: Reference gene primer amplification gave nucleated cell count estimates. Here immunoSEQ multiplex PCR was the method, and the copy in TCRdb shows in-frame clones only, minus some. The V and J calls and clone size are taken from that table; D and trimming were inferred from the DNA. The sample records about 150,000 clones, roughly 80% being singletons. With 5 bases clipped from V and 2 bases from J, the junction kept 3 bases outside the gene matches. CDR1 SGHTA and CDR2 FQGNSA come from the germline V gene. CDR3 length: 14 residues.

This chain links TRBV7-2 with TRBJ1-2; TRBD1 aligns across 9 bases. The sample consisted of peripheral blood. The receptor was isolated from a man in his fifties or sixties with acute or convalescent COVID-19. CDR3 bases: TGTGCCAGCAGCGGACAGGGGAGGAACTATGGCTACACCTTC. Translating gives CASSGQGRNYGYTF.